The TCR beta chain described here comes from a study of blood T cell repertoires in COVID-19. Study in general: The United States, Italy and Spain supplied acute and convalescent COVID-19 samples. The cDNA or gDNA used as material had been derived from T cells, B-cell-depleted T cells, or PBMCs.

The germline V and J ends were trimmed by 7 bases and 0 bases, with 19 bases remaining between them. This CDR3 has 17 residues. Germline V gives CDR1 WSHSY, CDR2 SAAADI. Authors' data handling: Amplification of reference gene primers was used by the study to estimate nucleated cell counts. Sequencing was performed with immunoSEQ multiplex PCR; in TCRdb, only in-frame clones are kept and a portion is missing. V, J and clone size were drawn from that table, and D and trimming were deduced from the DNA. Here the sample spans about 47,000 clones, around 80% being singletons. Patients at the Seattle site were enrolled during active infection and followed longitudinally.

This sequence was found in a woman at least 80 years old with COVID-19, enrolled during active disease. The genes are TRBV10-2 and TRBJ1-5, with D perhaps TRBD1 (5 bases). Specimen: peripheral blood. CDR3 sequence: CASTKGQGGNSNQPQHF. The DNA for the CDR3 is TGCGCCAGCACCAAAGGGCAGGGCGGTAATAGCAATCAGCCCCAGCATTTT.